This TCR beta chain was obtained from a study of blood T cell repertoires in COVID-19. Using immunoSEQ multiplex PCR, the repertoire was profiled, and TCRdb retains in-frame clones only, with some absent. This sample has roughly 130,000 clones, with about 88% found just once. Germline V gene data show CDR1 as SGHDT and CDR2 as YYEEEE. The CDR3 consists of 11 residues. Trimming left V 4 bases short and J 14 bases short, with 15 bases between. The chain couples TRBV5-6 to TRBJ1-1; no clear D. The sample taken for sequencing was peripheral blood. The TCR originated in a man aged 55 to 70 with COVID-19, enrolled during active disease. CDR3 DNA sequence: TGTGCCAGCAGCGGTCGAGGGATGAGCTTCTTT. This codes for CASSGRGMSFF.